A single sample gave rise to the 20 T cell receptor beta chains below, sequenced in a study of beta chain features in type 1 diabetes. TCRB transcripts that were expressed got sequenced, as all of the isolated RNA had been reverse transcribed. Some clones are missing from TCRdb's copy, which holds only in-frame ones; the method was immunoSEQ multiplex PCR. The sample holds around 430,000 clones; over 25% are singletons and the top ten take 0.05% to 0.07%. The sequenced material came from naive CD4+ T cells from blood. The receptors shown here come from a man younger than 35 in good health.

This clone has just a few counts. Other DNA sequences within the sample encode an identical CDR3. The rearrangement joins TRBV30 to TRBJ2-7, with D perhaps matching TRBD1 or TRBD2 (5 bases each). This CDR3 spans 11 amino acids. The V gene's germline CDR1 is GTSNPN and CDR2 SVGIG (reference sequence). V dropped 3 bases and J dropped 4 bases, with 7 bases sitting between them. CDR3 region: CAWSGTYEQYF. In DNA, the CDR3 is TGTGCCTGGAGCGGGACGTACGAGCAGTACTTC.

This clone has more than one count but fewer than ten. The CDR3 here is CSVHMRLVNTEAFF. In DNA form, the CDR3 reads TGCAGCGTGCACATGCGCCTGGTGAACACTGAAGCTTTCTTT. The gene calls are TRBV29-1 and TRBJ1-1; unclear D gene. Germline CDR1 SQVTM, CDR2 ANQGSEA. CDR3 length: 14 amino acids. V was clipped by 6 bases and J by 0 bases, with 14 bases between them. Filled out from reference TRBV29-1 and TRBJ1-1, the complete variable domain reads SAVISQKPSRDICQRGTSLTIQCQVDSQVTMMFWYRQQPGQSLTLIATANQGSEATYESGFVIDKFPISRPNLTFSTLTVSNMSPEDSSIYLCSVHMRLVNTEAFFGQGTRLTVV.

V and J are TRBV7-9 and TRBJ1-1; D gene uncertain. Germline CDR1 and CDR2: SEHNR and FQNEAQ (reference sequence). The CDR3 covers 14 residues. Trimming took off 4 bases at V and 5 bases at J, with 14 bases between the two ends. CDR3 residues: CASSSPSLGTEAFF. The CDR3, as DNA: TGTGCCAGCAGCTCTCCCTCGCTGGGAACTGAAGCTTTCTTT.

This clone was observed a handful of times. The chain carries TRBV30 and TRBJ1-1; perhaps TRBD1 as D (5 bases). The ends were cut back, 6 bases at V and 3 bases at J, with 17 bases in the middle. The CDR3 extends over 14 amino acids. The germline V gene has CDR1 GTSNPN and CDR2 SVGIG (reference sequence). CDR3 protein: CACLFQGGDTEAFF. CDR3 bases: TGTGCCTGCCTTTTCCAGGGAGGGGACACTGAAGCTTTCTTT.

J is TRBJ2-1 and V is TRBV7-6; 9 bases match TRBD1. Germline CDR1 reads SGHVS; CDR2 reads FNYEAQ. The CDR3 sequence is 14 residues long. V shed 6 bases and J 3 bases; nucleotides not matched to a gene: 3. The CDR3 loop is CASRRDRDYNEQFF. The CDR3, as DNA: TGTGCCAGCAGGCGGGACAGGGACTACAATGAGCAGTTCTTC.

The table lists this clone with a few counts. V and J are TRBV4-3 and TRBJ2-1, with D possibly TRBD1 on 5 matching bases. V lost 1 base to trimming and J lost 4 bases, with 11 bases between them. CDR1 and CDR2 (germline): LGHNA, YSLEER. The CDR3 is made up of 15 amino acids. CDR3 region: CASSQGQGLYNEQFF. The DNA for the CDR3 is TGCGCCAGCAGCCAAGGGCAGGGCCTGTACAATGAGCAGTTCTTC.

This clone turned up a few times. The genes are TRBV30 and TRBJ2-6; the D gene is possibly TRBD2 (5 bases). CDR1 GTSNPN and CDR2 SVGIG come from the germline V gene (reference sequence). Trimming took 1 base from V and 2 from J, leaving 9 bases between them. CDR3 length: 15 amino acids. CDR3 region: CAWSGELTGANVLTF. Written as DNA, the CDR3 is TGTGCCTGGAGTGGGGAGCTAACTGGGGCCAACGTCCTGACTTTC.

This chain links TRBV23-1 with TRBJ2-7; D not certain. TRBV23-1 is identified as an open reading frame with a role that is uncertain. The CDR3 contains 11 residues. V was pared by 8 bases and J by 0 bases, with 5 bases between. The CDR3 bases are TGCGCCAGCGGTCGCTCCTACGAGCAGTACTTC. It codes for CASGRSYEQYF.

This chain joins TRBV25-1 and TRBJ2-5; 7 bases align to TRBD2. This CDR3 has 15 residues. CDR1 is MGHDK, CDR2 SYGVNS, per germline. V gave up 3 bases and J gave up 7 bases; unmatched junction bases: 11. Here the CDR3 reads CASSDLTSARGTQYF. The CDR3 bases are TGTGCCAGCAGTGACCTTACTAGCGCCCGAGGGACCCAGTACTTC.

The V call is TRBV19, the J call TRBJ2-1; perhaps TRBD2 as D (5 bases). Germline V CDR1 and CDR2: LNHDA, SQIVND (reference sequence). V lost 5 bases, J lost 4 bases, and 18 bases lay in between. CDR3 length: 16 residues. CDR3 loop: CASSFLTPRGYNEQFF. DNA of the CDR3: TGTGCCAGTAGTTTCCTGACTCCTAGAGGGTACAATGAGCAGTTCTTC.

This clone turned up a few times. Written as DNA, the CDR3 is TGTGCCAGCAGCCAAGGGGACTATCCGGACAATGAGCAGTTCTTC. It specifies CASSQGDYPDNEQFF. The chain couples TRBV4-2 to TRBJ2-1, with 7 bases fitting TRBD2. Germline V lookup: CDR1 LGHNA, CDR2 YNFKEQ. The CDR3 runs to 15 residues. J was trimmed by 5 bases and V by 1 base; bases with no gene match: 5.

The V and J genes are TRBV2 and TRBJ2-1; D is uncertain. The germline gives CDR1 SNHLY, CDR2 FYNNEI. CDR3 length: 11 amino acids. V was trimmed by 8 bases and J by 5 bases, leaving 7 bases between them. CDR3 nucleotide sequence: TGTGCCAGCCACTACCACAATGAGCAGTTCTTC. Protein product: CASHYHNEQFF.

The chain is built from TRBV10-3 and TRBJ2-7, with 11 positions matching TRBD2. V lost 3 bases, J lost 2 bases, and 6 bases stayed unmatched. Germline loops: CDR1 ENHRY, CDR2 SYGVKD. The CDR3 contains 16 residues. The CDR3 nucleotides are TGTGCCATCAGTGAATCGCGACTAGCGGGACCCTACGAGCAGTACTTC. It encodes CAISESRLAGPYEQYF.

The chain recombines TRBV29-1 with TRBJ2-1, with no clear D. With 7 bases removed from V and 7 bases from J, the gap between germline ends came to 14 bases. Germline-derived CDR1 and CDR2 are SQVTM and ANQGSEA. This CDR3 is 12 amino acids long. The CDR3: CSGRRIVNEQFF. The CDR3 coding sequence is TGCAGCGGCCGACGTATAGTTAATGAGCAGTTCTTC.

Worth noting for this clone: Other DNA sequences of this sample code for an identical CDR3. This chain links TRBV29-1 with TRBJ2-7, with 7 bases matching TRBD2. Germline CDR1 and CDR2: SQVTM and ANQGSEA. There are 12 residues in the CDR3. After removal of 6 bases from V and 1 base from J, the junction contained 3 bases not matched to a gene. CDR3 loop: CSVASGSYEQYF. The CDR3 region has the DNA TGCAGCGTCGCTAGCGGATCCTACGAGCAGTACTTC.

V usage is TRBV27 and J usage is TRBJ2-1, with D unclear. The CDR3 spans 11 residues. The V and J ends lost 5 bases and 9 bases respectively, with 8 bases between them. The V gene's germline CDR1 is MNHEY and CDR2 SMNVEV (reference sequence). The CDR3 coding sequence is TGTGCCAGCAGTGGTAGCATTGAGCAGTTCTTC. This codes for CASSGSIEQFF.

This chain links TRBV30 with TRBJ1-4; TRBD1 might be the D (5 bases). Between the trimmed V and J ends, which lost 2 bases and 5 bases, there was a span of 12 bases. The CDR3 is 14 residues long. The germline CDR1 and CDR2 sequences are GTSNPN and SVGIG (reference sequence). CDR3 in DNA: TGTGCCTGGAGTACGGGACCGAGGAATGAAAAACTGTTTTTT. Residues: CAWSTGPRNEKLFF.

The V and J genes are TRBV20-1 and TRBJ1-1; 7 nucleotides agree with TRBD1. Germline CDR1 is DFQATT and CDR2 is SNEGSKA (reference sequence). This CDR3 has 11 amino acids. CDR3 bases: TGCGGTACGGGACAGCTAGTTGGAGCTTTCTTT. This codes for CGTGQLVGAFF.

The V call is TRBV19, the J call TRBJ2-1; D possibly corresponds to TRBD1 (6 bases). The germline CDR1 and CDR2 sequences are LNHDA and SQIVND (reference sequence). V was trimmed by 3 bases and J by 7 bases, leaving 16 bases between them. The CDR3 has 15 residues. CDR3 region: CASSIEGHATNEQFF. CDR3 nucleotides: TGTGCCAGTAGTATCGAGGGACACGCTACGAATGAGCAGTTCTTC.

Only a few counts were recorded for this clone. V is TRBV4-3 and J is TRBJ1-2, with 7 positions matching TRBD1. Trimming cost V 4 bases and J 3 bases; bases outside gene matches: 11. This CDR3 has 16 amino acids. Germline CDR1 reads LGHNA; CDR2 reads YSLEER. DNA for the CDR3: TGCGCCAGCAGCCCGACTGGGCAGGGGGGAGACTATGGCTACACCTTC. Residues: CASSPTGQGGDYGYTF.